This T cell receptor beta chain was captured by sequencing in a study of sequential checkpoint blockade in melanoma. Study-wide background: First-line arms were nivolumab then ipilimumab, or the reverse, randomized 1:1. Findings and limits, study-wide: Rising tumor T-cell fraction and clonality meant about 30 times likelier benefit.

TCRdb's copy holds only in-frame clones and misses some; the assay was immunoSEQ multiplex PCR. The table shows some 9,600 clones, with around 24% occurring only once. From germline, CDR1 is MNHGY and CDR2 SAAAGT. This CDR3 has 15 amino acids. The V and J ends lost 5 bases and 6 bases, in that order; junction bases with no gene match: 11. Treatment defined: randomized to nivolumab then ipilimumab (arm A) or the reverse (arm B). None of the patients previously received DNA-damaging chemotherapy. Points on this clone: Its target is not known.

This material consisted of tumor tissue (inferred from file names), taken from a patient given nivolumab and ipilimumab in sequence. The chain combines TRBV6-8 with TRBJ2-7, with 9 bases aligning to TRBD1. The sequence derives from a human donor with melanoma. The CDR3 nucleotides read TGTGCCAGCAGTGCACGGACAGGGGCGGGTGGCGAGCAGTACTTC. It specifies CASSARTGAGGEQYF.